This is a list of T cell receptor beta chains from one sample in a study of T-cell reconstitution after alpha-beta-depleted transplantation in children. From the PCR reads, TCRdb called clonotypes with MiXCR, one entry per CDR3 protein. Among 200,000 to 250,000 distinct CDR3 sequences listed, roughly 7.7% were seen once. The material was PBMCs, mostly from graft donor cells, obtained 180 days after TCRalphabeta/CD19-depleted stem cell transplant. The receptors shown here come from a male patient between 5 and 17 years old who had a stem cell transplant for acute lymphoblastic leukemia, so the T cells may come from the graft donor. Each CDR3 is given with its conserved first and last residue. Fields, in order: V gene, clone size, J gene, D gene, CDR3 protein, CDR3 DNA. D genes are given only for firm matches. Clone size appears in some rows only: once, few, many, or a class for an expanded clone.

TRBV29-1	many	TRBJ1-1	-	CSVEGPGTEAFF	TGCAGCGTTGAAGGTCCAGGGACTGAAGCTTTCTTT
TRBV7-7	many	TRBJ2-1	-	CASSPVGTHEQFF	TGTGCTAGCAGCCCCGTCGGGACACATGAGCAGTTCTTC
TRBV29-1	many	TRBJ2-2	TRBD1	CSGGQGLNTGELFF	TGCAGCGGGGGACAGGGCCTGAACACCGGGGAGCTGTTTTTT
TRBV10-3	many	TRBJ2-1	-	CAISVQTGPIPNEQFF	TGTGCCATCAGTGTTCAGACAGGCCCTATACCTAATGAGCAGTTCTTC
TRBV27	many	TRBJ2-1	TRBD2	CASSLVFLAGVYNEQFF	TGTGCCAGCAGTTTAGTGTTCCTTGCGGGGGTTTACAATGAGCAGTTCTTC
TRBV20-1	many	TRBJ2-7	-	CSARDPMGGLEQYF	TGCAGTGCTAGAGACCCGATGGGGGGGCTCGAGCAGTACTTC
TRBV7-6	many	TRBJ2-7	-	CASSLGQFYEQYF	TGTGCCAGCAGCTTAGGTCAATTCTACGAGCAGTACTTC
TRBV20-1	-	TRBJ2-6	-	CSANPGRVNVLTF	TGCAGTGCTAACCCAGGGCGAGTCAACGTCCTGACTTTC
TRBV6-5	few	TRBJ2-7	-	CASSYSDSASYEQYF	TGTGCCAGCAGTTACTCGGATTCCGCCTCCTACGAGCAGTACTTC
TRBV12-3/TRBV12-4	many	TRBJ1-1	-	CASTPRGRYTEAFF	TGTGCCAGCACCCCCCGGGGGCGGTACACTGAAGCTTTCTTT
TRBV3-1	many	TRBJ2-3	-	CASTYSASTDTQYF	TGTGCCAGCACCTACTCAGCGAGCACAGATACGCAGTATTTT
TRBV28	many	TRBJ2-3	-	CASRGTVTDTQYF	TGTGCCAGCAGGGGGACGGTCACAGATACGCAGTATTTT
TRBV5-1	many	TRBJ1-2	TRBD1	CASSLQGGVYGYTF	TGCGCCAGCAGCTTACAGGGGGGGGTCTATGGCTACACCTTC
TRBV3-1	-	TRBJ1-1	TRBD1	CASSLGQDTEAFF	TGTGCCAGCAGCCTCGGACAGGACACTGAAGCTTTCTTT
TRBV4-1	many	TRBJ2-7	TRBD1	CASSQVLTIFGQGAIKQYF	TGCGCCAGCAGCCAAGTCTTAACGATCTTCGGACAGGGGGCAATCAAGCAGTACTTC
TRBV12-3/TRBV12-4	many	TRBJ1-1	-	CASGGGAAVTVRRAFF	TGTGCCAGCGGTGGGGGTGCCGCGGTAACGGTGAGAAGAGCTTTCTTT
TRBV20-1	few	TRBJ2-7	TRBD1	CSAPRGSFNYEQYF	TGCAGTGCTCCCAGGGGGAGTTTTAATTACGAGCAGTACTTC
TRBV7-3	-	TRBJ2-6	-	CASSLRAGGGVFSGANVLTF	TGTGCCAGCAGCTTAAGGGCAGGGGGAGGGGTCTTCTCTGGGGCCAACGTCCTGACTTTC
TRBV6-2/TRBV6-3	-	TRBJ2-6	TRBD1	CASSWDRAYSGANVLTF	TGTGCCAGCAGTTGGGACAGAGCCTACTCTGGGGCCAACGTCCTGACTTTC
TRBV6-2/TRBV6-3	many	TRBJ1-1	TRBD1	CASSYSTGGRMNTEAFF	TGTGCCAGCAGTTACTCGACAGGGGGTCGTATGAACACTGAAGCTTTCTTT
TRBV28	many	TRBJ2-7	TRBD1	CASSGGDRGSYEQYF	TGTGCCAGCAGCGGAGGGGACAGGGGATCCTACGAGCAGTACTTC
TRBV10-3	many	TRBJ1-5	TRBD1	CGVGQGVNQPQHF	TGCGGGGTGGGGCAGGGGGTAAATCAGCCCCAGCATTTT
TRBV11-2	many	TRBJ2-3	-	CASSFTDSTDTQYF	TGTGCCAGCAGCTTTACGGATAGCACAGATACGCAGTATTTT
TRBV28	many	TRBJ2-7	-	CASMNRLYEQYF	TGTGCCAGCATGAACAGATTATACGAGCAGTACTTC
TRBV18	many	TRBJ2-7	-	CASSPTPGQALEQYF	TGTGCCAGCTCACCAACACCCGGGCAGGCCCTCGAGCAGTACTTC
TRBV7-2	many	TRBJ1-5	-	CASRVSGSNQPQHF	TGTGCCAGCAGAGTTAGCGGGAGCAATCAGCCCCAGCATTTT
TRBV12-3/TRBV12-4	few	TRBJ2-1	-	CASRPLARAYNEQFF	TGTGCCAGCAGGCCTCTAGCGAGAGCCTACAATGAGCAGTTCTTC
TRBV9	many	TRBJ2-7	TRBD1	CASSPGTGYYEQYF	TGTGCCAGCAGCCCCGGGACAGGGTACTACGAGCAGTACTTC
TRBV9	-	TRBJ2-7	-	CASSVGVGGYEQYF	TGTGCCAGCAGCGTAGGGGTTGGAGGGTACGAGCAGTACTTC